The 30 T cell receptor beta chains below all came from one sample that was sequenced in a study of blood T cell repertoires in COVID-19. TCRdb keeps only in-frame clones here, not all; method: immunoSEQ multiplex PCR. The table includes about 220,000 clones, 80% to 85% detected once. The sample taken for sequencing was peripheral blood. The receptors shown here come from a man aged 25 to 45 with active or convalescent COVID-19.

In DNA form, the CDR3 reads TGTGCCAGCGGCCGAAGCAGGGGGAACTACAATGAGCAGTTCTTC. Translated: CASGRSRGNYNEQFF. V usage is TRBV6-5 and J usage is TRBJ2-1; 7 bases are shared with TRBD1. CDR3 length: 15 amino acids. From germline, CDR1 is MNHEY and CDR2 SVGAGI. The V gene end was trimmed by 8 bases and the J gene end by 3 bases; junction bases not matched to a gene: 10.

The chain has TRBV6-5 and TRBJ1-2; 8 nucleotides line up with TRBD1. Per germline, CDR1 MNHEY and CDR2 SVGAGI. There are 15 residues in the CDR3. Germline trimming cut 8 bases from V and 7 bases from J; bases unmatched to any gene: 15. As DNA, the CDR3 is TGTGCCAGCGGATTATATCCCAGGGGGCTCGGTGGCTACACCTTC. It yields the protein CASGLYPRGLGGYTF.

The V call is TRBV5-6, the J call TRBJ1-2, with D maybe TRBD1 (6 bases). The germline V gene has CDR1 SGHDT and CDR2 YYEEEE. With 2 bases removed from V and 3 bases from J, the gap between germline ends came to 11 bases. CDR3 length equals 14 residues. The CDR3 DNA is TGTGCCAGCAGCTTCGCAGGGGCGGACTATGGCTACACCTTC. Amino acid sequence: CASSFAGADYGYTF.

In this sample, this clone turned up a few times. Written as DNA, the CDR3 is TGTGCCAGCAGTGACGCTAGCGGGAGTTCCTACAATGAGCAGTTCTTC. Translated: CASSDASGSSYNEQFF. J is TRBJ2-1 and V is TRBV25-1; 10 nucleotides agree with TRBD2. This CDR3 region has 16 residues. Per germline, CDR1 MGHDK and CDR2 SYGVNS. After removal of 3 bases from V and 1 base from J, the junction contained 3 bases not matched to a gene. The full variable domain, its missing parts supplied by reference TRBV25-1 and TRBJ2-1, is EADIYQTPRYLVIGTGKKITLECSQTMGHDKMYWYQQDPGMELHLIHYSYGVNSTEKGDLSSESTVSRIRTEHFPLTLESARPSHTSQYLCASSDASGSSYNEQFFGPGTRLTVL.

This clone is medium-sized by share. The V gene is TRBV27, the J gene TRBJ1-6; D is undetermined. The V end lost 7 bases, the J end lost 7 bases, and 11 bases lay between the germline ends. Looked up from germline, CDR1 is MNHEY and CDR2 is SMNVEV (reference sequence). The CDR3 is made up of 13 amino acids. The CDR3 DNA sequence: TGTGCCAGCACCCTTGGGCTGAATTCACCCCTCCACTTT. Protein: CASTLGLNSPLHF.

The V and J genes are TRBV6-5 and TRBJ2-1; perhaps TRBD2 as D (7 bases). CDR1 and CDR2 from the germline V gene are MNHEY and SVGAGI. The CDR3 loop spans 15 amino acids. Trimming removed 6 bases from V and 5 bases from J, with 17 bases in between. Here the CDR3 DNA reads TGTGCCAGCAGCCGCACTGGCGGGGGCCACAATGAGCAGTTCTTC. Residues: CASSRTGGGHNEQFF.

Written as DNA, the CDR3 is TGTGCCAGCAGTTTAGAAGGGGTTAGTGAAGCTTTCTTT. Translated, it gives CASSLEGVSEAFF. This chain links TRBV27 with TRBJ1-1, with a tentative D call TRBD1 (5 bases). Trimming left V 2 bases short and J 7 bases short, with 11 bases between. The CDR3 is 13 residues long. Germline values: CDR1 MNHEY, CDR2 SMNVEV (reference sequence).

This chain connects TRBV24-1 to TRBJ2-1, with D perhaps matching TRBD2 (6 bases). The CDR3 loop spans 19 amino acids. Germline CDR1 KGHDR, CDR2 SFDVKD. V lost 3 bases, J lost 3 bases, and 23 bases lay in between. The CDR3 is CATSDPAGGGQALYNEQFF. Written as DNA, the CDR3 is TGTGCCACCAGTGATCCTGCTGGGGGAGGCCAAGCCCTCTACAATGAGCAGTTCTTC.

Details on this clone: This CDR3 is also generated by other DNA sequences in the sample. V usage is TRBV7-9 and J usage is TRBJ2-7, with D possibly being TRBD1 (6 bases). This CDR3 region has 12 residues. Trimming pared 5 bases from V and 4 bases from J, leaving 9 bases between. Germline CDR1 SEHNR, CDR2 FQNEAQ (reference sequence). The CDR3 protein is CASSQGSYEQYF. The CDR3 coding sequence is TGTGCCAGCAGCCAGGGGTCGTACGAGCAGTACTTC.

The gene calls are TRBV24-1 and TRBJ2-3, with 10 bases matching TRBD2. The ends lost 3 bases at V and 5 bases at J; junction bases unmatched: 7. The germline gives CDR1 KGHDR, CDR2 SFDVKD. The CDR3 is made up of 16 amino acids. CDR3 region: CATSDILAGERDTQYF. The CDR3 nucleotides read TGTGCCACCAGTGATATTCTAGCGGGGGAAAGAGATACGCAGTATTTT.

The V gene is TRBV19, the J gene TRBJ2-2; 8 positions match TRBD1. CDR3 length: 14 amino acids. Germline CDR1 and CDR2: LNHDA and SQIVND (reference sequence). Germline trimming cut 2 bases from V and 7 bases from J; bases unmatched to any gene: 3. CDR3 DNA: TGTGCCAGTAGTATACAGGGGGCGGGCGGGGAGCTGTTTTTT. It encodes CASSIQGAGGELFF.

The chain recombines TRBV6-2 or TRBV6-3 with TRBJ2-1, with 13 bases identical to TRBD2. CDR3 length: 15 amino acids. After removal of 4 bases from V and 9 bases from J, the junction contained 6 bases not matched to a gene. CDR1 MNHEY and CDR2 SVGEGT come from the germline V gene. The CDR3 bases are TGTGCCAGCAGTTGGGGACTAGCGGGGTGGGGTGAGCAGTTCTTC. The encoded protein is CASSWGLAGWGEQFF.

There are many counts of this clone. The V call is TRBV15, the J call TRBJ2-6, with D uncertain. Looked up from germline, CDR1 is LNHNV and CDR2 is YYDKDF (reference sequence). This CDR3 has 15 amino acids. The ends were cut back, 5 bases at V and 0 bases at J, with 8 bases in the middle. In DNA form, the CDR3 reads TGTGCCACCAGCGGCCGGAGCTCTGGGGCCAACGTCCTGACTTTC. It is translated as CATSGRSSGANVLTF.

This clone came up a few times. The V call is TRBV4-1, the J call TRBJ1-5, with D uncertain. With 5 bases removed from V and 8 bases from J, the gap between germline ends came to 13 bases. Germline V CDR1 and CDR2: MGHRA, YSYEKL. This CDR3 contains 13 residues. CDR3 nucleotide sequence: TGCGCCAGCAGCACTGACTGGTTAGAGCCCCAGCATTTT. This sequence encodes CASSTDWLEPQHF.

In its sample, this clone was seen a few times. This chain joins TRBV7-2 and TRBJ1-3; D may be TRBD1 (5 bases). Germline CDR1 SGHTA, CDR2 FQGNSA. Trimming took 5 bases from V and 5 from J, leaving 19 bases between them. This CDR3 has 16 residues. CDR3 sequence reads: CASSQDSTPVRNTIYF. CDR3 in DNA: TGTGCCAGCAGCCAAGACAGCACCCCCGTACGAAACACCATATATTTT.

The J gene is TRBJ2-5, the V gene TRBV15; a weak D match, TRBD2 (6 bases). CDR3 length: 17 amino acids. Trimming shortened V by 5 bases and J by 4 bases, and 23 bases separated the two germline ends. CDR1 and CDR2 (germline): LNHNV, YYDKDF (reference sequence). The CDR3 sequence is CATSGTWLADYGETQYF. The CDR3, as DNA: TGTGCCACCAGCGGAACCTGGTTAGCGGACTACGGAGAGACCCAGTACTTC. Full variable domain (remainder filled in from reference TRBV15 and TRBJ2-5): DAMVIQNPRYQVTQFGKPVTLSCSQTLNHNVMYWYQQKSSQAPKLLFHYYDKDFNNEADTPDNFQSRRPNTSFCFLDIRSPGLGDTAMYLCATSGTWLADYGETQYFGPGTRLLVL.

The chain employs TRBV28 and TRBJ1-4; a weak D match, TRBD1 (5 bases). The V gene lost 3 bases and the J gene lost 8 bases, with 13 bases spanning the gap. This CDR3 contains 14 residues. The V gene's germline CDR1 is MDHEN and CDR2 SYDVKM. The chain's CDR3 is CASSLGGTLEKLFF. The CDR3 region has the DNA TGTGCCAGCAGTTTGGGAGGGACTTTAGAAAAACTGTTTTTT. Full variable domain (rest looked up from reference TRBV28 and TRBJ1-4): DVKVTQSSRYLVKRTGEKVFLECVQDMDHENMFWYRQDPGLGLRLIYFSYDVKMKEKGDIPEGYSVSREKKERFSLILESASTNQTSMYLCASSLGGTLEKLFFGSGTQLSVL.

The chain is built from TRBV21-1 and TRBJ2-7; TRBD2, as called in the table, went unchecked against the DNA. TRBV21-1 is a recognized pseudogene. The length of the CDR3 is 16 residues. The CDR3 DNA sequence: TGTGCCAGCAGCCGGGGGTGGTGTCGACGTTCCTACGAGCAGTACTTC. Residues: CASSRGWCRRSYEQYF.

The chain recombines TRBV9 with TRBJ2-1, with 12 bases that match TRBD2. The CDR3 spans 16 residues. Trimming at V came to 0 bases and at J to 7 bases, leaving 5 bases not matched to a gene. Germline lookup yields CDR1 SGDLS and CDR2 YYNGEE. CDR3 coding DNA: TGTGCCAGCAGCGTAGGACTAGCGGGGGCCAGTAATGAGCAGTTCTTC. The encoded protein is CASSVGLAGASNEQFF.

The V call is TRBV6-5, the J call TRBJ1-3; possible D gene TRBD1, 6 bases. V was cut by 7 bases and J by 1 base, with 14 bases left in between. The CDR3 contains 15 residues. Germline CDR1 and CDR2: MNHEY and SVGAGI. Here the CDR3 DNA reads TGTGCCAGCAAGGGGAGGGGACATTCTGGAAACACCATATATTTT. Amino acids: CASKGRGHSGNTIYF.

This chain connects TRBV13 to TRBJ2-1, with 10 bases identical to TRBD2. This CDR3 is built from 16 residues. With 0 bases clipped from V and 3 bases from J, the junction kept 2 bases outside the gene matches. CDR1 and CDR2 (germline): PRHDT, FYEKMQ (reference sequence). This CDR3 reads CASSLGLAGDYNEQFF. For the CDR3, the DNA is TGTGCCAGCAGCTTAGGGCTAGCGGGGGACTACAATGAGCAGTTCTTC.

The CDR3 DNA reads as TGCGCCAGCAGCCAAAAGGAGGGAAGCCTTTCTGGGGCCAACGTCCTGACTTTC. Translating gives CASSQKEGSLSGANVLTF. This chain links TRBV4-3 with TRBJ2-6; D is possibly TRBD2 (6 bases). Per germline, CDR1 LGHNA and CDR2 YSLEER. Trimming took 2 bases from V and 1 from J, leaving 15 bases between them. This CDR3 is built from 18 residues.

CDR3: CASSLTGEVPQHF. CDR3 in DNA: TGCGCCAGCAGCTTGACAGGGGAGGTCCCCCAGCATTTT. V is TRBV5-1 and J is TRBJ1-5; 7 nucleotides agree with TRBD1. The V gene end was trimmed by 1 base and the J gene end by 10 bases; junction bases not matched to a gene: 5. Germline lookup yields CDR1 SGHRS and CDR2 YFSETQ. The CDR3 extends over 13 amino acids.

The chain joins TRBV7-9 to TRBJ2-7; D gene unclear. CDR1 and CDR2 from the germline V gene are SEHNR and FQNEAQ (reference sequence). Deletions cut 2 bases from V and 6 bases from J, with 14 bases between. This CDR3 comprises 14 residues. CDR3 sequence: CASSLISSPREQYF. The CDR3 DNA is TGTGCCAGCAGCTTAATTAGCTCTCCACGCGAGCAGTACTTC.

The rearrangement joins TRBV2 to TRBJ2-7; possible D gene TRBD1, 7 bases. There are 15 residues in the CDR3. The germline V gene has CDR1 SNHLY and CDR2 FYNNEI. V shed 8 bases and J shed 11 bases, with 28 bases lying between them. CDR3 amino acids: CASEQQVPLQGRKYF. The CDR3 bases are TGTGCCAGCGAACAACAAGTCCCTTTACAGGGGAGGAAGTACTTC.

This sequence joins TRBV20-1 and TRBJ1-6; 7 bases match TRBD1. This CDR3 is built from 16 residues. J lost 0 bases, V lost 6 bases, and 8 bases had no gene match. The germline CDR1 and CDR2 sequences are DFQATT and SNEGSKA (reference sequence). CDR3 sequence reads: CSASEAGGSYNSPLHF. The CDR3 bases are TGCAGTGCCAGTGAGGCAGGGGGCTCCTATAATTCACCCCTCCACTTT.

The chain joins TRBV7-2 to TRBJ1-2; weak D call: TRBD1 (6 bases). The CDR3 extends over 15 amino acids. Per the germline V gene, CDR1 is SGHTA and CDR2 is FQGNSA. The ends were cut back, 1 base at V and 4 bases at J, with 13 bases in the middle. Here the CDR3 DNA reads TGTGCCAGCAGCTTAGATCTCGGCAGGGGCTATGGCTACACCTTC. Its translation: CASSLDLGRGYGYTF. Based on the CDR3 plus reference TRBV7-2 and TRBJ1-2, the full variable domain is GAGVSQSPSNKVTEKGKDVELRCDPISGHTALYWYRQSLGQGLEFLIYFQGNSAPDKSGLPSDRFSAERTGGSVSTLTIQRTQQEDSAVYLCASSLDLGRGYGYTFGSGTRLTVV.

This chain uses TRBV30 with TRBJ1-4, with 7 bases lining up with TRBD1. J was trimmed by 8 bases and V by 2 bases; bases with no gene match: 5. Germline V lookup: CDR1 GTSNPN, CDR2 SVGIG (reference sequence). This CDR3 is built from 13 residues. The CDR3 DNA reads as TGTGCCTGGAGTAAAGGACAGGCGGAAAAACTGTTTTTT. As protein: CAWSKGQAEKLFF.

The chain joins TRBV7-9 to TRBJ2-5; TRBD2 aligns across 13 bases. CDR1 and CDR2 from the germline V gene are SEHNR and FQNEAQ (reference sequence). V lost 5 bases, J lost 4 bases, and 10 bases stayed unmatched. This CDR3 spans 17 amino acids. This CDR3 is CASSPQFRTSGRETQYF. CDR3 DNA: TGTGCCAGCAGCCCTCAGTTTCGGACTAGCGGGAGAGAGACCCAGTACTTC.

This chain joins TRBV6-5 and TRBJ2-7, with TRBD2 as a possible D gene (6 bases). Germline V gives CDR1 MNHEY, CDR2 SVGAGI. The V and J ends lost 3 bases and 1 base respectively, with 13 bases between them. The CDR3 length is 15 residues. CDR3 nucleotides: TGTGCCAGCAGTTATGGCTGGGGGACTTCCTACGAGCAGTACTTC. This gives the protein CASSYGWGTSYEQYF.